Sequencing of this T cell receptor beta chain was carried out in a study of regulatory T cells in long-lasting Graves disease. Study conclusions and caveats: TCR diversity was lower in persistent Graves' patients than in newly diagnosed ones.

Concerning this clonotype itself: What it binds is unknown.

Time point noted: newly diagnosed GD, antithyroid drugs for less than 3 months. Extracted RNA from PBMCs served as the source of the TCR library. Building of the TCR beta libraries involved iRepertoire HTBI primers and Arm-PCR of CDR3 regions. Authors' methods: The identification of approximately 62 TRBV and roughly 14 TRBJ segments was made across samples. One entry per CDR3 protein results from TCRdb running MiXCR on the multiplex PCR reads. Clone size and V and J calls follow TCRdb, not the original study. Found here are about 400,000 distinct CDR3 sequences, around 15% of them singletons; the top ten hold 20%. These same data were also listed under a study on T cells in Graves' hyperthyroidism and ophthalmopathy. As reported in that work: Blood also contained most expanded thyroid clonotypes above 0.001.

The starting material was peripheral blood mononuclear cells (PBMCs), obtained at new diagnosis, from a patient treated with antithyroid drugs. This receptor was obtained from a woman aged 18 to 35 with Graves disease.

The CDR3 region is CSARAGTQYF. In DNA, the CDR3 is TGCAGTGCTAGAGCGGGGACCCAGTACTTC. The chain uses TRBV20-1 and TRBJ2-5, with D uncertain. CDR3 length: 10 residues. Trimming took off 1 base at V and 7 bases at J, with 4 bases between the two ends. Germline CDR1 and CDR2: DFQATT and SNEGSKA (reference sequence).